One sample yielded the 23 T cell receptor beta chains listed below, sequenced in a study of cytotoxic CD8 clonotypes in ibrutinib-treated CLL. Sequencing used immunoSEQ multiplex PCR; TCRdb keeps in-frame clones, though not all of them. The table includes 20,000 to 25,000 clones, over 70% detected once. The material was PBMCs, obtained before ibrutinib treatment. The receptor source for this set is a human donor with chronic lymphocytic leukemia.

The chain has TRBV28 and TRBJ2-7, with D perhaps matching TRBD2 (5 bases). V was cut by 1 base and J by 2 bases, with 6 bases left in between. Germline V gene data show CDR1 as MDHEN and CDR2 as SYDVKM. The CDR3 sequence is 13 residues long. CDR3 nucleotide sequence: TGTGCCAGCAGTTTATTCGGGACCTACGAGCAGTACTTC. It is translated as CASSLFGTYEQYF. Looking up the rest from reference TRBV28 and TRBJ2-7 gives the full variable domain: DVKVTQSSRYLVKRTGEKVFLECVQDMDHENMFWYRQDPGLGLRLIYFSYDVKMKEKGDIPEGYSVSREKKERFSLILESASTNQTSMYLCASSLFGTYEQYFGPGTRLTVT.

The chain combines TRBV27 with TRBJ1-2; tentatively, D is TRBD1 (5 bases). CDR3 length equals 13 residues. The V and J ends lost 3 bases and 4 bases respectively, with 9 bases between them. Looked up from germline, CDR1 is MNHEY and CDR2 is SMNVEV (reference sequence). In DNA form, the CDR3 reads TGTGCCAGCAGTTTGGGACTTCGCTATGGCTACACCTTC. This gives the protein CASSLGLRYGYTF.

This chain uses TRBV28 with TRBJ2-2, with 9 bases matching TRBD2. Germline-derived CDR1 and CDR2 are MDHEN and SYDVKM. CDR3 length: 14 amino acids. Germline trimming cut 8 bases from V and 2 bases from J; bases unmatched to any gene: 3. Here the CDR3 reads CASGLAGNTGELFF. In DNA form, the CDR3 reads TGTGCCAGCGGGCTAGCGGGAAACACCGGGGAGCTGTTTTTT.

This chain joins TRBV6-5 and TRBJ1-1; D gene unclear. Trimming removed 5 bases from V and 2 bases from J, with 12 bases in between. The CDR3 consists of 14 residues. Germline V lookup: CDR1 MNHEY, CDR2 SVGAGI. CDR3 sequence: CASSPNPQNTEAFF. In DNA form, the CDR3 reads TGTGCCAGCAGTCCCAATCCACAAAACACTGAAGCTTTCTTT.

The chain combines TRBV29-1 with TRBJ2-7; TRBD1 is a possible D gene (6 bases). This CDR3 has 12 residues. V lost 6 bases to trimming and J lost 2 bases, with 11 bases between them. Per the germline V gene, CDR1 is SQVTM and CDR2 is ANQGSEA. Written as DNA, the CDR3 is TGCAGCGTGGGGACACTGGCCTACGAGCAGTACTTC. Amino acids: CSVGTLAYEQYF.

This chain joins TRBV30 and TRBJ2-1; D is tentatively TRBD1 or TRBD2 (5 bases each). The CDR3 spans 12 residues. With 1 base removed from V and 10 bases from J, the gap between germline ends came to 11 bases. Germline lookup yields CDR1 GTSNPN and CDR2 SVGIG (reference sequence). The CDR3 nucleotides read TGTGCCTGGAGTGGGGACCCCAGCGAGCAGTTCTTC. Its translation is CAWSGDPSEQFF.

This clone occurred once. The chain combines TRBV25-1 with TRBJ2-7; D gene uncertain. Trimming pared 4 bases from V and 6 bases from J, leaving 7 bases between. Germline CDR1 and CDR2: MGHDK and SYGVNS. The CDR3 consists of 11 residues. CDR3 DNA sequence: TGTGCCAGCAGTGCCCTTTCCGAGCAGTACTTC. Encoded protein: CASSALSEQYF.

This chain connects TRBV28 to TRBJ2-3, with 8 bases aligning to TRBD1. Germline values: CDR1 MDHEN, CDR2 SYDVKM. After removal of 4 bases from V and 2 bases from J, the junction contained 11 bases not matched to a gene. CDR3 size: 17 residues. CDR3 sequence: CASSSIDRGVSTDTQYF. CDR3 nucleotide sequence: TGTGCCAGCAGTTCAATCGACAGGGGAGTTTCCACAGATACGCAGTATTTT.

The CDR3: CSGAQGGDTQYF. The CDR3 DNA follows: TGCAGCGGCGCACAGGGGGGCGATACGCAGTATTTT. The chain employs TRBV29-1 and TRBJ2-3; 8 nucleotides align to TRBD1. This CDR3 has 12 amino acids. With V trimmed by 7 bases and J by 6 bases, 6 bases remained unmatched. The germline V gene encodes CDR1 SQVTM and CDR2 ANQGSEA.

This chain links TRBV4-2 with TRBJ2-2, with TRBD2 identical over 7 bases. Trimming at V came to 3 bases and at J to 2 bases, leaving 6 bases not matched to a gene. This CDR3 is built from 16 residues. CDR1 is LGHNA and CDR2 is YNFKEQ in the germline V gene. The chain's CDR3 is CASSQSAGVNTGELFF. DNA for the CDR3: TGTGCCAGCAGCCAGTCGGCGGGAGTAAACACCGGGGAGCTGTTTTTT.

This sequence joins TRBV30 and TRBJ1-3; no clear D gene. The CDR3 covers 14 residues. The V gene's germline CDR1 is GTSNPN and CDR2 SVGIG (reference sequence). Trimming stripped 1 base from V and 2 bases from J, with 9 bases between. CDR3 protein: CAWSANRPGNTIYF. The CDR3, as DNA: TGTGCCTGGAGTGCCAATCGTCCTGGAAACACCATATATTTT.

The chain joins TRBV19 to TRBJ2-3; possibly TRBD1 for D (5 bases). Germline CDR1 and CDR2: LNHDA and SQIVND (reference sequence). This CDR3 comprises 13 residues. V lost 6 bases and J 1 base, leaving 8 bases between the germline ends. In DNA, the CDR3 is TGTGCCAGTAGACAGGTGGGCACAGATACGCAGTATTTT. It is translated as CASRQVGTDTQYF.

This clone showed up just once. The chain couples TRBV11-3 to TRBJ2-1; 9 bases line up with TRBD2. This CDR3 is built from 13 residues. With V trimmed by 4 bases and J by 8 bases, 3 bases remained unmatched. The germline V gene encodes CDR1 SGHNT and CDR2 YENEEA. CDR3 loop: CASSWGTSYEQFF. CDR3 coding DNA: TGTGCCAGCAGCTGGGGGACTAGCTATGAGCAGTTCTTC.

This clone was found once. The genes are TRBV10-2 and TRBJ2-5, with 12 bases that match TRBD1. V was pared by 3 bases and J by 5 bases, with 4 bases of the junction left unmatched. This CDR3 contains 15 residues. CDR1 is WSHSY, CDR2 SAAADI, per germline. CDR3 loop: CASSDKGQGAETQYF. DNA for the CDR3: TGCGCCAGCAGTGATAAGGGACAGGGGGCTGAGACCCAGTACTTC.

The chain employs TRBV5-5 and TRBJ2-7; 7 bases agree with TRBD1. In germline, CDR1 is SGHKS, CDR2 YYEKEE (reference sequence). Trimming cost V 4 bases and J 4 bases; bases outside gene matches: 5. This CDR3 region has 13 residues. The CDR3 DNA sequence: TGTGCCAGCAGCCCACAGGGGTTTTACGAGCAGTACTTC. It yields the protein CASSPQGFYEQYF.

The chain is built from TRBV28 and TRBJ2-1, with D unresolved. Deletions cut 5 bases from V and 7 bases from J, with 15 bases between. CDR3 length: 14 amino acids. Germline V lookup: CDR1 MDHEN, CDR2 SYDVKM. CDR3 nucleotide sequence: TGTGCCAGCAGTCCAGAGTTAGGGCGGAATGAGCAGTTCTTC. Translation gives CASSPELGRNEQFF.

The CDR3 loop is CASSERGMGRPQHF. The CDR3 nucleotides read TGTGCCAGCAGTGAACGGGGGATGGGACGGCCCCAGCATTTT. The chain employs TRBV6-5 and TRBJ1-5, with a tentative D call TRBD1 (5 bases). Germline V CDR1 and CDR2: MNHEY, SVGAGI. This CDR3 is 14 amino acids long. Trimming shortened V by 5 bases and J by 9 bases, and 17 bases separated the two germline ends.

This clone was seen more than once but under ten times. V usage is TRBV11-2 and J usage is TRBJ2-7; 14 nucleotides agree with TRBD2. The CDR3 runs 14 residues. Germline CDR1 and CDR2: SGHAT and FQNNGV. V shed 1 base, J shed 11 bases, and the junction held 4 bases outside the gene matches. CDR3: CASSLGGLAGEEYF. CDR3 coding DNA: TGTGCCAGCAGCTTAGGGGGACTAGCGGGAGAGGAGTACTTC.

In this sample, this clone turned up a few times. The chain is built from TRBV27 and TRBJ2-7; weak D call: TRBD2 (5 bases). The V gene's germline CDR1 is MNHEY and CDR2 SMNVEV (reference sequence). This CDR3 spans 12 amino acids. Trimming left V 6 bases short and J 3 bases short, with 9 bases between. The CDR3 DNA follows: TGTGCCAGCAGGAAACTAGGCTACGAGCAGTACTTC. Its protein product is CASRKLGYEQYF.

The rearrangement joins TRBV5-4 to TRBJ2-4; possibly TRBD2 for D (7 bases). Trimming took off 4 bases at V and 7 bases at J, with 15 bases between the two ends. CDR1 and CDR2 from the germline V gene are SGHNT and YYREEE (reference sequence). This CDR3 region has 14 residues. The CDR3 nucleotides read TGTGCCAGCAGCCCGAGGGGGGGATCTAACATTCAGTACTTC. Protein product: CASSPRGGSNIQYF.

The rearrangement links TRBV2 to TRBJ2-3; D may be TRBD1 (6 bases). Trimming took 6 bases from V and 3 from J, leaving 10 bases between them. This CDR3 contains 13 residues. Germline CDR1 and CDR2: SNHLY and FYNNEI. DNA of the CDR3: TGTGCCAGCAGGCCAACAGGGACAGATACGCAGTATTTT. As protein: CASRPTGTDTQYF.

J is TRBJ2-7 and V is TRBV14; TRBD2 aligns across 12 bases. CDR3 size: 15 residues. Trimming cost V 5 bases and J 3 bases; bases outside gene matches: 5. The germline CDR1 and CDR2 sequences are SGHDN and FVKESK. CDR3 nucleotides: TGTGCCAGCAGCGCGGCGACTAGCGGGAGCTACGAGCAGTACTTC. Translation: CASSAATSGSYEQYF.

This clone has a handful of counts. The chain recombines TRBV2 with TRBJ1-1; weak D call: TRBD1 (5 bases). Germline CDR1 is SNHLY and CDR2 is FYNNEI. The CDR3 covers 15 residues. Trimming shortened V by 5 bases and J by 5 bases, and 18 bases separated the two germline ends. The CDR3, as DNA: TGTGCCAGCAGTCCCCCGTGGGACGGTTCTACTGAAGCTTTCTTT. This encodes CASSPPWDGSTEAFF. Using reference TRBV2 and TRBJ1-1 for the parts outside the CDR3, the full variable domain is EPEVTQTPSHQVTQMGQEVILRCVPISNHLYFYWYRQILGQKVEFLVSFYNNEISEKSEIFDDQFSVERPDGSNFTLKIRSTKLEDSAMYFCASSPPWDGSTEAFFGQGTRLTVV.